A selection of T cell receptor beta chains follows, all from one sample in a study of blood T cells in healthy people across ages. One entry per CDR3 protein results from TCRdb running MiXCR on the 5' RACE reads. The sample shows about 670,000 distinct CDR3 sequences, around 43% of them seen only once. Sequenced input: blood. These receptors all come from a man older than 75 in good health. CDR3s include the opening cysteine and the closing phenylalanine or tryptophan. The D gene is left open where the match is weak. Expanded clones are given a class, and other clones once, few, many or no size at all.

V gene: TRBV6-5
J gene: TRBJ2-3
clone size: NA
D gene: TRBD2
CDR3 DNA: TGTGCCAGCAGTTACACGGAAACACTAGCGGTAGATACGCAGTATTTT
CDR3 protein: CASSYTETLAVDTQYF

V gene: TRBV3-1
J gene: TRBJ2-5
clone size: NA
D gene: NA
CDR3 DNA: TGTGCCACGGGCCAGCGACGGGGGTCTGAGACCCAGTACTTC
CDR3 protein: CATGQRRGSETQYF

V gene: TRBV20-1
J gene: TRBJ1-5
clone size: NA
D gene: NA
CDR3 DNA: TGCAGTGCTAGAGATGGGGGGAGGGTGAATCAGCCCCAGCATTTT
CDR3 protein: CSARDGGRVNQPQHF

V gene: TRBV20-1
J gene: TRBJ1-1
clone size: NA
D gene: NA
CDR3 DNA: TGCAGTGCTAGAGGTCGAGGCAGGGGGAACACTGAAGCTTTCTTT
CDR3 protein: CSARGRGRGNTEAFF

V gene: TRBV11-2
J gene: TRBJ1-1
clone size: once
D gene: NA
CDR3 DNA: TGTGCCAGCAGACGCACCGGGAGCACTGAAGCTTTCTTT
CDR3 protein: CASRRTGSTEAFF

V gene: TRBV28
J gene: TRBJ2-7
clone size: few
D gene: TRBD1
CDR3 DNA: TGTGCCAGCACCCCCACCGCAGGGGGTCAATTCGAGCAGTACTTC
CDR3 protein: CASTPTAGGQFEQYF

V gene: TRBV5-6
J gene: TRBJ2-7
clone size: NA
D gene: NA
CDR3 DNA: TGTGCCAGCAGCTTATTGGGTGTTGGGCAGGGGTCCTACGAGCAGTACTTC
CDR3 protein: CASSLLGVGQGSYEQYF

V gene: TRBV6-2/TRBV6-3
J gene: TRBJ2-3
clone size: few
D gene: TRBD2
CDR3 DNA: TGTGCCAGCAGTTCCCCCGGGACTAGCGGGAGTGGTACGCAGTATTTT
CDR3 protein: CASSSPGTSGSGTQYF

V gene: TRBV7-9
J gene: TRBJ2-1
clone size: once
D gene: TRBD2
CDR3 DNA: TGTGCCAGCAGCTTAGGACTAGCGGGTCAATCCTACAATGAGCAGTTCTTC
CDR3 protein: CASSLGLAGQSYNEQFF

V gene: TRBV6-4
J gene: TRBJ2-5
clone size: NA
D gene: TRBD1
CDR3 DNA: TGTGCCAGCAGTGAGACAGGGAAAGAGACCCAGTACTTC
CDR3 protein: CASSETGKETQYF

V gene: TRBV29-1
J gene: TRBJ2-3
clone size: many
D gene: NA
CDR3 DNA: TGCAGCGTTGAGTCCCGTGGCACAGATACGCAGTATTTT
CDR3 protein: CSVESRGTDTQYF

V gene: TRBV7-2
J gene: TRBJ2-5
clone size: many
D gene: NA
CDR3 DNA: TGTGCCAGCAGCTTAAGGCGGGGAGCCCCGACGGAGACCCAGTACTTC
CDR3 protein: CASSLRRGAPTETQYF

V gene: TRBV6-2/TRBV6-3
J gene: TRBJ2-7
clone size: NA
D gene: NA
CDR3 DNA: TGTGCCAGCAGGAAAACAGGGCCAACTGGCTACGAGCAGTACTTC
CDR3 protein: CASRKTGPTGYEQYF

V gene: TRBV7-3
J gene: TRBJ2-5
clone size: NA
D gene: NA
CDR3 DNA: TGTGCCAGCAGCGATCAGCCGGGTCAAGGCGAGGCCCAGTACTTC
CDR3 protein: CASSDQPGQGEAQYF

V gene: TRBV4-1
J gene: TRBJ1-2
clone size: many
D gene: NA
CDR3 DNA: TGCGCCAGCAGCCAAGTGGAGGGGCAGGGCTATGGCTACACCTTC
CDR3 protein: CASSQVEGQGYGYTF

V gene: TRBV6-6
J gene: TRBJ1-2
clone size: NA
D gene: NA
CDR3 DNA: TGTGCCAGCAGCCGGCAGTCCTATGGCTACACCTTC
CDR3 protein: CASSRQSYGYTF

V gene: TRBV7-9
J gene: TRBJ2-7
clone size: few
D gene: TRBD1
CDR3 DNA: TGTGCCAGCAGCCAGGGCTTCGGGACAGCCACCTACGAGCAGTACTTC
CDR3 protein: CASSQGFGTATYEQYF

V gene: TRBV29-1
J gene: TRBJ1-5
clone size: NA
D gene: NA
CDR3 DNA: TGCAGCGTTGCAGGGAAGGGCAATCAGCCCCAGCATTTT
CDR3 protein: CSVAGKGNQPQHF

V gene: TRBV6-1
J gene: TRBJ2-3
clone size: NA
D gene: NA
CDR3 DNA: TGTGCCAGCAGTGTGATGGGCGGATCCACAGATACGCAGTATTTT
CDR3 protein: CASSVMGGSTDTQYF

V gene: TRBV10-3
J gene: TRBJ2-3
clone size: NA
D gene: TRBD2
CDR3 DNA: TGTGCCATCAGTGTCGGGGGGATTAGCACAGATACGCAGTATTTT
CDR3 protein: CAISVGGISTDTQYF

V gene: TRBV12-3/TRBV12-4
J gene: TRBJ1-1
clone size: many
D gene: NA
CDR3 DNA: TGTGCCAGCAGTTTATTCACGAACACTGAAGCTTTCTTT
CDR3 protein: CASSLFTNTEAFF

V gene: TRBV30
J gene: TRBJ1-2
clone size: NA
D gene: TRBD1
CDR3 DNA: TGTGCCTGGAGCTTACAGGGGAACTATGGCTACACCTTC
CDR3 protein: CAWSLQGNYGYTF

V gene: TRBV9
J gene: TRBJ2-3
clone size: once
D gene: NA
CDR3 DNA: TGTGCCAGCAGCGTAGACAGGCGTTCAGGCGCAGATACGCAGTATTTT
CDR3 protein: CASSVDRRSGADTQYF

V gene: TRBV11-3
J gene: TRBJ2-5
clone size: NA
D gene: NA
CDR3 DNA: TGTGCCAGCAGCCGCGGGACAGAAGAGACCCAGTACTTC
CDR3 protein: CASSRGTEETQYF

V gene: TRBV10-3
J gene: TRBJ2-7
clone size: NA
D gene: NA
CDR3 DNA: TGTGCCATCGGAGGGGCTTCCTACGAGCAGTACTTC
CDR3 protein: CAIGGASYEQYF

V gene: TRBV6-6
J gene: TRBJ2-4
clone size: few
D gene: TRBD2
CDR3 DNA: TGTGCCAGCAGTTACTCAATGGCGGGAGTCGAGGAGCAGTACTTC
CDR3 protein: CASSYSMAGVEEQYF

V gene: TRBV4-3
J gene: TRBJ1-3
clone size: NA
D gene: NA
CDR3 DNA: TGCGCCAGCAGCCAAGATGCTGGAAACACCATATATTTT
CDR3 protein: CASSQDAGNTIYF

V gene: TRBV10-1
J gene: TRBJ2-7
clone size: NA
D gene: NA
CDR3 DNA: TGCGCCAGCAGTGATCCGGGGAGCGCCTACGAGCAGTACTTC
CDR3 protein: CASSDPGSAYEQYF

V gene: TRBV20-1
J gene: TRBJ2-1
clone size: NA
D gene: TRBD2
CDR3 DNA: TGCAGTGCTAGGACTAGCGGGAGGGAGCACAATGAGCAGTTCTTC
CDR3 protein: CSARTSGREHNEQFF

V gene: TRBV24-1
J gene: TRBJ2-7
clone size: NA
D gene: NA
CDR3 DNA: TGTGCCACAAGTGGGGCCTCACCTCCCTACGAGCAGTACTTC
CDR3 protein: CATSGASPPYEQYF

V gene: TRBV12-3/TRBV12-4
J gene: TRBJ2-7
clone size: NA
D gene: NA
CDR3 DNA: TGTGCCAGCAGCCAATCCGGCCCGAGGAGAATGCAGTACTTC
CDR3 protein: CASSQSGPRRMQYF

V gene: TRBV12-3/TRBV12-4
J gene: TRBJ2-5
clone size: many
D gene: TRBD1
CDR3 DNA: TGTGCCAGCAGTTTGAATTCGAGACAGGGAGAAGAGACCCAGTACTTC
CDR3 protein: CASSLNSRQGEETQYF